The source of this T cell receptor beta chain is a study of blood T cell repertoires in COVID-19. The method was immunoSEQ multiplex PCR; TCRdb's version includes in-frame clones alone and lacks a portion of them. The repertoire has roughly 380,000 clones, roughly 90% of them found once; the top ten carry approximately 1%. Germline CDR1 and CDR2: SGDLS and YYNGEE. The CDR3 consists of 19 residues. V lost 4 bases to trimming and J lost 0 bases, with 23 bases between them. The receptor was isolated from a woman between 25 and 40 years old who had been exposed to COVID-19. The V gene is TRBV9, the J gene TRBJ1-3; D possibly corresponds to TRBD1 (6 bases). Sequencing was carried out using PBMCs or T cells enriched from blood (not recorded which). Here the CDR3 DNA reads TGTGCCAGCAGCACCCAAGGACAGACCCATTCCCTCTCTGGAAACACCATATATTTT. This encodes CASSTQGQTHSLSGNTIYF.